This T cell receptor (beta chain) derives from a study of blood T cell repertoires in COVID-19. As for the study in general: The origin of the acute and convalescent COVID-19 samples was the United States, Italy and Spain. PBMCs, B-cell-depleted T cells, or T cells provided the cDNA or gDNA that made up the material.

The CDR3 covers 12 residues. V lost 0 bases and J lost 8; bases outside the gene matches: 0. CDR1 and CDR2 from the germline V gene are KGHSH and LQKENI. As originally analysed: Using reference gene primer amplification, nucleated cell counts were estimated. The repertoire was sequenced with immunoSEQ multiplex PCR; TCRdb's copy has only in-frame clones and lacks some. The V and J calls and clone size were taken over from that table, and D and trimming were inferred from the DNA. The table lists approximately 300,000 clones, about nine tenths of them singletons. The source of this sequence is a man aged 18 to 29 with active or convalescent COVID-19. The sample consisted of peripheral blood. The chain carries TRBV18 and TRBJ1-1, with 7 bases lining up with TRBD1. The CDR3 DNA follows: TGTGCCAGCTCACCACCGGACAGGGAAGCTTTCTTT. Its translation is CASSPPDREAFF.